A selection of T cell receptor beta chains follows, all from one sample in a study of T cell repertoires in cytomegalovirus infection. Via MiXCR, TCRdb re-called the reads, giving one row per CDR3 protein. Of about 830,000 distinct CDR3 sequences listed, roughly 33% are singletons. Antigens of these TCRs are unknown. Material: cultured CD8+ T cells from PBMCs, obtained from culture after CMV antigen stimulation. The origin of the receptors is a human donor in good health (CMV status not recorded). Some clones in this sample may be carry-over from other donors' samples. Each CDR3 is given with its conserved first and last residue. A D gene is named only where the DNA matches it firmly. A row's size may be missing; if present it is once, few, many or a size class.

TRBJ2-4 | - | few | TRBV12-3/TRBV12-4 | TGTGCCAGCAGTTTGGGTCAGGGGGGAGCCAAAAACATTCAGTACTTC | CASSLGQGGAKNIQYF
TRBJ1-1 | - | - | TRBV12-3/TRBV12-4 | TGTGCCAACAAGATCTCCGGGAACACTGAAGCTTTCTTT | CANKISGNTEAFF
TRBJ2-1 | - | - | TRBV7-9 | TGTGCCAGCAGTTCCAGGACCAATGAGCAGTTCTTC | CASSSRTNEQFF
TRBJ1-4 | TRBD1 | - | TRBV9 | TGTGCCAGCAGCGTATCCCGGGACAGGGATGAAAAACTGTTTTTT | CASSVSRDRDEKLFF
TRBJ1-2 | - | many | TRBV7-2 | TGTGCCAGCAGCTTAGTGGACAGTAACTATGGCTACACCTTC | CASSLVDSNYGYTF
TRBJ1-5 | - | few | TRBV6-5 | TGTGCCACCTGGGGGGGGCTGACCTTGCATTTT | CATWGGLTLHF
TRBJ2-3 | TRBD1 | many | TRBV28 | TGTGCCAGCAGTGGGGACAGGGTTGGGGCAGATACGCAGTATTTT | CASSGDRVGADTQYF
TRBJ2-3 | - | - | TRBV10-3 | TGTGCCATCAGTGACAACAGGGCCACAGATACGCAGTATTTT | CAISDNRATDTQYF
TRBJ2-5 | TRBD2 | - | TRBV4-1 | TGCGCCAGCAGCCAAGAGACTAGCGGGGATGAGACCCAGTACTTC | CASSQETSGDETQYF
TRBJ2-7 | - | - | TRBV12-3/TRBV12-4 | TGTGCCAGCAATGGAGGGAACTCCTACGAGCAGTACTTC | CASNGGNSYEQYF
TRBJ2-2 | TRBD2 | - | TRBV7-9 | TGTGCCAGCAGCTTACCTAGCGGGGGAACCGGGGAGCTGTTTTTT | CASSLPSGGTGELFF
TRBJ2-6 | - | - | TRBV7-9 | TGTGCCAGCAGCTCTAACGAGGGTCGGAACTCTGGGGCCAACGTCCTGACTTTC | CASSSNEGRNSGANVLTF
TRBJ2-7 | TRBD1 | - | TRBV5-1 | TGCGCCAGCGGACAGGGGACCACCTACGAGCAGTACTTC | CASGQGTTYEQYF
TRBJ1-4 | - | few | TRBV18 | TGTGCCAGCTCACCTTCTTGGCCCGGTGAAAAACTGTTTTTT | CASSPSWPGEKLFF
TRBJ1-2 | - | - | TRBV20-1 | TGCAGTGCTTTAGACTATGGCTACACCTTC | CSALDYGYTF
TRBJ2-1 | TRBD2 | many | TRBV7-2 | TGTGCCAGCAGCAGTCCATATGAGTTGTCGGGGGGCTACAATGAGCAGTTCTTC | CASSSPYELSGGYNEQFF
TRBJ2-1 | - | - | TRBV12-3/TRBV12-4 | TGTGCCAGCAGTTTCTTACACACAGGTGACTCCCTCCTCTCCTACAATGAGCAGTTCTTC | CASSFLHTGDSLLSYNEQFF
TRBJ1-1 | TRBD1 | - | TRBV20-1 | TGCAGTGCTGACAGGGAGACTGAAGCTTTCTTT | CSADRETEAFF
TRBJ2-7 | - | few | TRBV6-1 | TGTGCCAGCAGTGAATTGAAGGGGAGAAACTACGAGCAGTACTTC | CASSELKGRNYEQYF
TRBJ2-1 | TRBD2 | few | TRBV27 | TGTGCCAGCAGTTTTGGGACTAGCAGTGAGCAGTTCTTC | CASSFGTSSEQFF
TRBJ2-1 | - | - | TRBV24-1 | TGTGCCACCGAGGGACCGGGCAAGAATGAGCAGTTCTTC | CATEGPGKNEQFF
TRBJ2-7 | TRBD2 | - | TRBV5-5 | TGTGCCAGCAGTTTTCCGACTAGCGGGGGAGTCTACGAGCAGTACTTC | CASSFPTSGGVYEQYF
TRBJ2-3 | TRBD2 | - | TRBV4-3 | TGCGCCAGCAGCCAAGATAGGAGCGGGGGGGCCTTCAGCACAGATACGCAGTATTTT | CASSQDRSGGAFSTDTQYF
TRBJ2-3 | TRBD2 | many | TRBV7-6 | TGTGCCAGCAGCTTCGGGGCTAGCGGGGGAGATACGCAGTATTTT | CASSFGASGGDTQYF
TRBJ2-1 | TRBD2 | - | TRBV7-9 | TGTGCCAGCAGCCCCGGACTAGCGGGGGGGCGTCGGTACAATGAGCAGTTCTTC | CASSPGLAGGRRYNEQFF
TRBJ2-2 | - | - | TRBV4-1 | TGCGCCAGCAGCCAAGGTCTCCACGTGAGGGCCGGGGAGCTGTTTTTT | CASSQGLHVRAGELFF
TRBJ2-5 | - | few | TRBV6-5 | TGTGCCAGCAGTTACTCGTCGTTCCTAGAGACCCAGTACTTC | CASSYSSFLETQYF
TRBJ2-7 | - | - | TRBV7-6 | TGTGCCAGCGAGGGAGGAAACGAGCAGTACTTC | CASEGGNEQYF
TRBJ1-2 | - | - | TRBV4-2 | TGTGCCAGCAGCCAAGATAGGGCAGGGGACCCCAGATATGGCTACACCTTC | CASSQDRAGDPRYGYTF
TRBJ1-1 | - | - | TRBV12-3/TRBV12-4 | TGTGCCAGCAGGAAAAGACCCCTGGGACCGACGAACACTGAAGCTTTCTTT | CASRKRPLGPTNTEAFF
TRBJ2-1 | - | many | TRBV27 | TGTGCCAGCAGCTTGACTCTGTACAATGAGCAGTTCTTC | CASSLTLYNEQFF
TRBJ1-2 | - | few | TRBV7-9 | TGTGCCAGCCTAGGGGGGAAAAGCTATGGCTACACCTTC | CASLGGKSYGYTF
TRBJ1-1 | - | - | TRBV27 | TGTGCCAGCTACAGGGTGCGCACTGAAGCTTTCTTT | CASYRVRTEAFF
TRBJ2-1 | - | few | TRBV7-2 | TGTGCCAGCAGCTTGGACAGTAACTACAATGAGCAGTTCTTC | CASSLDSNYNEQFF
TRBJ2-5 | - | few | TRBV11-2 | TGTGCCAGCAGCCCAACAAAGTGGGAGACCCAGTACTTC | CASSPTKWETQYF